The rows below give T cell receptor beta chains drawn from one sample of a study of T cell responses to AZD1222 COVID-19 vaccine. This table comes from immunoSEQ multiplex PCR, and its TCRdb copy is limited to in-frame clones, with some not included. The table lists 90,000 to 120,000 clones, roughly 86% of them singletons, with 3% to 4% in the top ten. The sequencing used peripheral blood, collected 28 days after the second dose of the MenACWY control vaccine. These receptors came from an adult who received the MenACWY meningococcal vaccine as a control. CDR3s include the opening cysteine and the closing phenylalanine or tryptophan. The order of the fields is V gene, J gene, clone size, D gene, CDR3 DNA, CDR3 protein. The D gene is left open where the match is weak. Size is omitted from some rows. Given values are once, few, many or a class for expanded clones.

v_gene: TRBV3-1/TRBV3-2; j_gene: TRBJ2-1; abundance: NA; d_gene: TRBD2; CDR3nt: TGTGCCAGCACCGAGGCTAGCGGGGGATCTGAGCAGTTCTTC; CDR3aa: CASTEASGGSEQFF
v_gene: TRBV4-2; j_gene: TRBJ1-1; abundance: NA; d_gene: TRBD1; CDR3nt: TGTGCCAGCAGCCAAGGGGACAGGGATTTACTACTGAGGGGAGCTTTCTTT; CDR3aa: CASSQGDRDLLLRGAFF
v_gene: TRBV28; j_gene: TRBJ1-2; abundance: NA; d_gene: NA; CDR3nt: TGTGCCAGCAGCCTGTCCACCGGGACGCAAGGCTACACCTTC; CDR3aa: CASSLSTGTQGYTF
v_gene: TRBV25-1; j_gene: TRBJ2-2; abundance: NA; d_gene: TRBD1; CDR3nt: TGTGCCAGCATGTCACGCGGACAGGGGAACACCGGGGAGCTGTTTTTT; CDR3aa: CASMSRGQGNTGELFF
v_gene: TRBV7-2; j_gene: TRBJ2-5; abundance: NA; d_gene: NA; CDR3nt: TGTGCCAGCAGCGCACAGTCAGGAGAGACCCAGTACTTC; CDR3aa: CASSAQSGETQYF
v_gene: TRBV7-9; j_gene: TRBJ2-1; abundance: NA; d_gene: TRBD2; CDR3nt: TGTGCCAGCAGGAACCCAACCTTAGCGGGCTATTACAATGAGCAGTTCTTC; CDR3aa: CASRNPTLAGYYNEQFF
v_gene: TRBV3-1/TRBV3-2; j_gene: TRBJ2-5; abundance: NA; d_gene: NA; CDR3nt: TGTGCCAGCAGCCTTACCTTTAACCCGACAGAGACCCAGTACTTC; CDR3aa: CASSLTFNPTETQYF
v_gene: TRBV7-8; j_gene: TRBJ2-7; abundance: NA; d_gene: NA; CDR3nt: TGTGCCAGCAGCTTAGCAGGGGACCTCTCCTACGAGCAGTACTTC; CDR3aa: CASSLAGDLSYEQYF
v_gene: TRBV7-2; j_gene: TRBJ1-5; abundance: NA; d_gene: TRBD1; CDR3nt: TGTGCCAGCAGCTCAGGGGGGGCCGGCAATCAGCCCCAGCATTTT; CDR3aa: CASSSGGAGNQPQHF
v_gene: TRBV11-2; j_gene: TRBJ2-6; abundance: NA; d_gene: NA; CDR3nt: TGTGCCAGCGCCGTCGGGGGTTTTGGGGCCAACGTCCTGACTTTC; CDR3aa: CASAVGGFGANVLTF
v_gene: TRBV2; j_gene: TRBJ2-2; abundance: NA; d_gene: TRBD1; CDR3nt: TGTGCCAGCAGCGAAAACAGGGGAAAGAACACCGGGGAGCTGTTTTTT; CDR3aa: CASSENRGKNTGELFF
v_gene: TRBV5-6; j_gene: TRBJ1-5; abundance: NA; d_gene: NA; CDR3nt: TGTGCCAGCAGCTCCCACAATGAGAGGGGATGGGGTCAGCCCCAGCATTTT; CDR3aa: CASSSHNERGWGQPQHF
v_gene: TRBV3-1/TRBV3-2; j_gene: TRBJ2-1; abundance: NA; d_gene: NA; CDR3nt: TGTGCCAGCAGCCAAGGTTTCGGGGGCCACAATGAGCAGTTCTTC; CDR3aa: CASSQGFGGHNEQFF
v_gene: TRBV12-3/TRBV12-4; j_gene: TRBJ2-4; abundance: NA; d_gene: NA; CDR3nt: TGTGCCAGCAGCCACTCATATAACATTCAGTACTTC; CDR3aa: CASSHSYNIQYF
v_gene: TRBV7-2; j_gene: TRBJ1-6; abundance: NA; d_gene: NA; CDR3nt: TGTGCCAGCAGCCCGCGCCTAGTCTCCTATAATTCACCCCTCCACTTT; CDR3aa: CASSPRLVSYNSPLHF
v_gene: TRBV3-1/TRBV3-2; j_gene: TRBJ1-1; abundance: NA; d_gene: NA; CDR3nt: TGTGCCAGCAGCCGGGAGGGTTGGAGAGCTTTCTTT; CDR3aa: CASSREGWRAFF
v_gene: TRBV7-2; j_gene: TRBJ1-2; abundance: once; d_gene: NA; CDR3nt: TGTGCCAGCAGCTTACAGAGCTATGGCTACACCTTC; CDR3aa: CASSLQSYGYTF
v_gene: TRBV7-2; j_gene: TRBJ2-5; abundance: NA; d_gene: NA; CDR3nt: TGTGCCAGCAGCTTAGCCCACAGGGTCCAAGAGACCCAGTACTTC; CDR3aa: CASSLAHRVQETQYF
v_gene: TRBV9; j_gene: TRBJ2-7; abundance: NA; d_gene: NA; CDR3nt: TGTGCCAGCAGCCCGTCCCCCTACTACGAGCAGTACTTC; CDR3aa: CASSPSPYYEQYF
v_gene: TRBV5-1; j_gene: TRBJ1-3; abundance: NA; d_gene: NA; CDR3nt: TGCGCCAGCAGCTCCGCGGCCTCTGGAAACACCATATATTTT; CDR3aa: CASSSAASGNTIYF
v_gene: TRBV7-2; j_gene: TRBJ2-5; abundance: NA; d_gene: TRBD2; CDR3nt: TGTGCCAGCAGCAGGGGTGCGGGGGGGCAGGAGACCCAGTACTTC; CDR3aa: CASSRGAGGQETQYF
v_gene: TRBV5-4; j_gene: TRBJ2-3; abundance: NA; d_gene: NA; CDR3nt: TGTGCCAGCAGCCCCTACAGGATGAGCACAGATACGCAGTATTTT; CDR3aa: CASSPYRMSTDTQYF
v_gene: TRBV4-1; j_gene: TRBJ2-5; abundance: NA; d_gene: NA; CDR3nt: TGCGCCAGCAGCCCAGACCAGGGGCGAGAGACCCAGTACTTC; CDR3aa: CASSPDQGRETQYF
v_gene: TRBV7-3; j_gene: TRBJ1-3; abundance: NA; d_gene: NA; CDR3nt: TGTGCCAGCAGCGACCCCACCCAGGAAGGTGGAAACACCATATATTTT; CDR3aa: CASSDPTQEGGNTIYF
v_gene: TRBV9; j_gene: TRBJ1-1; abundance: NA; d_gene: NA; CDR3nt: TGTGCCAGCAGCGTAGATGACCGGGGATCTGAAGCTTTCTTT; CDR3aa: CASSVDDRGSEAFF
v_gene: TRBV6-5; j_gene: TRBJ2-7; abundance: NA; d_gene: TRBD1; CDR3nt: TGTGCCAGTACACGACAGGGCTCCTACGAGCAGTACTTC; CDR3aa: CASTRQGSYEQYF
v_gene: TRBV29-1; j_gene: TRBJ1-1; abundance: NA; d_gene: NA; CDR3nt: TGCAGCGTTTCCAGGGGACACACTGAAGCTTTCTTT; CDR3aa: CSVSRGHTEAFF
v_gene: TRBV7-3; j_gene: TRBJ2-1; abundance: NA; d_gene: TRBD1; CDR3nt: TGTGCCAGCAGCTACGGAACAGGGGGCGATGGCAATGAGCAGTTCTTC; CDR3aa: CASSYGTGGDGNEQFF
v_gene: TRBV5-8; j_gene: TRBJ2-1; abundance: NA; d_gene: NA; CDR3nt: TGTGCCAGCAGCTTGCGGACACCCTCCTACAATGAGCAGTTCTTC; CDR3aa: CASSLRTPSYNEQFF
v_gene: TRBV9; j_gene: TRBJ2-7; abundance: NA; d_gene: TRBD2; CDR3nt: TGTGCCAGCAGCCTCACTAGCGGCTCCTACGAGCAGTACTTC; CDR3aa: CASSLTSGSYEQYF
v_gene: TRBV4-1; j_gene: TRBJ2-5; abundance: NA; d_gene: TRBD1; CDR3nt: TGCGCCAGCAGCCAGAGGACAGGGCGCTTTTCCCAGGGAGAGACCCAGTACTTC; CDR3aa: CASSQRTGRFSQGETQYF
v_gene: TRBV9; j_gene: TRBJ2-3; abundance: once; d_gene: NA; CDR3nt: TGTGCCAGCAGCGTAGCAGGGAGAACCACAGATACGCAGTATTTT; CDR3aa: CASSVAGRTTDTQYF
v_gene: TRBV6-1; j_gene: TRBJ2-1; abundance: NA; d_gene: NA; CDR3nt: TGTGCCAGCAGTGACCCCGGGGGGCTATACAATGAGCAGTTCTTC; CDR3aa: CASSDPGGLYNEQFF
v_gene: TRBV6-2/TRBV6-3; j_gene: TRBJ2-7; abundance: once; d_gene: NA; CDR3nt: TGTGCCAGCAGTTACGCCACAGGGAGCTCCTACGAGCAGTACTTC; CDR3aa: CASSYATGSSYEQYF
v_gene: TRBV27; j_gene: TRBJ2-3; abundance: NA; d_gene: NA; CDR3nt: TGTGCCAGCAGCGCCAGGGACTTAACCAGCACAGATACGCAGTATTTT; CDR3aa: CASSARDLTSTDTQYF
v_gene: TRBV2; j_gene: TRBJ1-1; abundance: NA; d_gene: TRBD1; CDR3nt: TGTGCCAGCAGGGACAGGGCGGAGAGCACTGAAGCTTTCTTT; CDR3aa: CASRDRAESTEAFF
v_gene: TRBV19; j_gene: TRBJ1-5; abundance: NA; d_gene: TRBD1; CDR3nt: TGTGCCAGTAGTGTGGACAGGGGTGGCAATCAGCCCCAGCATTTT; CDR3aa: CASSVDRGGNQPQHF
v_gene: TRBV27; j_gene: TRBJ1-5; abundance: NA; d_gene: NA; CDR3nt: TGTGCCAGCAGTGCGCGGATGGGGGGCGGATACCAGCCCCAGCATTTT; CDR3aa: CASSARMGGGYQPQHF
v_gene: TRBV6-1; j_gene: TRBJ2-7; abundance: NA; d_gene: TRBD2; CDR3nt: TGTGCCAGCAGTGAACTAGCGGGGGGTGGCTCCTACGAGCAGTACTTC; CDR3aa: CASSELAGGGSYEQYF
v_gene: TRBV10-3; j_gene: TRBJ1-2; abundance: NA; d_gene: NA; CDR3nt: TGTGCCATCAGTGAGCCTGATACGGATAACTATGGCTACACCTTC; CDR3aa: CAISEPDTDNYGYTF
v_gene: TRBV5-1; j_gene: TRBJ1-1; abundance: NA; d_gene: TRBD1; CDR3nt: TGCGCCAGCAGCTTGGGCGCAGGGGGAAACACTGAAGCTTTCTTT; CDR3aa: CASSLGAGGNTEAFF